These 15 T cell receptor beta chains share one sample of origin, sequenced in a study of sequential checkpoint blockade in melanoma. Using immunoSEQ multiplex PCR, the repertoire was profiled, and TCRdb retains in-frame clones only, with some absent. This sample has under 15,000 clones, with about 26% found just once. Treatment meaning: randomized to nivolumab then ipilimumab (arm A) or the reverse (arm B). Source: tumor tissue (inferred from file names), taken from a patient given nivolumab and ipilimumab in sequence. The receptors derive from a human donor with melanoma.

This chain links TRBV15 with TRBJ1-1; 11 bases align to TRBD1. The CDR3 covers 14 residues. The V and J ends lost 7 bases and 7 bases, in that order; junction bases with no gene match: 8. Germline CDR1 and CDR2: LNHNV and YYDKDF (reference sequence). CDR3 amino acids: CATNQDRGQNEAFF. CDR3 nucleotides: TGTGCCACCAACCAGGACAGGGGGCAAAATGAAGCTTTCTTT.

J is TRBJ1-1 and V is TRBV25-1; D unclear. V was trimmed by 8 bases and J by 0 bases, leaving 13 bases between them. Germline V CDR1 and CDR2: MGHDK, SYGVNS. This CDR3 comprises 14 residues. The CDR3: CASASTHMNTEAFF. CDR3 coding DNA: TGTGCCAGCGCTTCGACCCATATGAACACTGAAGCTTTCTTT.

This chain joins TRBV1 and TRBJ2-7. TRBV1 is designated a pseudogene. CDR3 length: 16 residues. The CDR3 sequence is CASSQVTGGGPYEQYF. CDR3 sequence (DNA): TGCGCCAGCAGCCAAGTCACAGGAGGTGGGCCCTACGAGCAGTACTTC.

The rearrangement links TRBV5-1 to TRBJ1-6; unclear D gene. V shed 0 bases and J shed 7 bases, with 11 bases lying between them. Germline V lookup: CDR1 SGHRS, CDR2 YFSETQ. The CDR3 length is 15 residues. CDR3 in DNA: TGCGCCAGCAGCTTGGAGGGCCCTTACAATTCACCCCTCCACTTT. Encoded protein: CASSLEGPYNSPLHF.

The V call is TRBV19, the J call TRBJ2-2; 8 bases match TRBD1. CDR1 and CDR2 from the germline V gene are LNHDA and SQIVND (reference sequence). This CDR3 comprises 15 residues. V shed 8 bases and J 2 bases; nucleotides not matched to a gene: 7. Here the CDR3 reads CASDGQGLNTGELFF. CDR3 DNA sequence: TGTGCCAGTGATGGACAGGGACTCAACACCGGGGAGCTGTTTTTT.

In this sample, this clone turned up many times. The chain carries TRBV9 and TRBJ2-7, with D perhaps matching TRBD1 (5 bases). Germline V gene sequence: CDR1 SGDLS, CDR2 YYNGEE. The ends were cut back, 0 bases at V and 3 bases at J, with 7 bases in the middle. The CDR3 length is 13 residues. CDR3 nucleotides: TGTGCCAGCAGCGTAGCCGACAGCTACGAGCAGTACTTC. This encodes CASSVADSYEQYF.

This clone appeared many times. The chain links TRBV6-7 to TRBJ2-1; D gene uncertain. TRBV6-7 qualifies as an ORF whose function is uncertain. V was cut by 6 bases and J by 8 bases, with 8 bases left in between. This CDR3 contains 11 residues. The CDR3 sequence is CASSRLYEQFF. The CDR3 DNA is TGTGCCAGCAGCCGACTGTATGAGCAGTTCTTC.

With respect to this clone: A junction end diverges from the germline sequence, so it may reflect a read error. V is TRBV6-8 and J is TRBJ2-5, with D possibly called TRBD1 or TRBD2 (6 bases each). The CDR3 runs to 16 residues. From germline, CDR1 is MNHGY and CDR2 SAAAGT. Written as DNA, the CDR3 is TGTGCCAGCAGTGACTCCCCGGGGGCTAGGCAAGAGACCCAGTACTTC. Protein product: CASSDSPGARQETQYF.

The V call is TRBV28, the J call TRBJ1-1; 7 bases agree with TRBD1. The CDR3 sequence is 14 residues long. Germline V gene lookup returns CDR1 MDHEN and CDR2 SYDVKM. With 4 bases clipped from V and 4 bases from J, the junction kept 6 bases outside the gene matches. CDR3 DNA sequence: TGTGCCAGCAGTTACACAGGGGTCGTCACTGAAGCTTTCTTT. This sequence encodes CASSYTGVVTEAFF.

By frequency in the sample, this clone is medium-sized. The chain is built from TRBV28 and TRBJ2-3; D gene uncertain. Trimming stripped 5 bases from V and 4 bases from J, with 10 bases between. The germline V gene has CDR1 MDHEN and CDR2 SYDVKM. The CDR3 is made up of 13 amino acids. The CDR3, as DNA: TGTGCCAGCAGTCCCCCCCCCGCAGATACGCAGTATTTT. Residues: CASSPPPADTQYF.

J is TRBJ1-1 and V is TRBV23-1; D is unresolved. TRBV23-1 is placed among ORFs of uncertain function. The CDR3 spans 18 residues. Between the trimmed V and J ends, which lost 0 bases and 3 bases, there was a span of 20 bases. CDR3 DNA: TGCGCCAGCAGTCAATCTACCGGGGTAGGCCCTATATACACTGAAGCTTTCTTT. Translation gives CASSQSTGVGPIYTEAFF.

A few counts support this clone. The chain links TRBV11-3 to TRBJ2-3; 8 bases are shared with TRBD2. CDR3 length: 16 residues. The germline gives CDR1 SGHNT, CDR2 YENEEA. V was pared by 0 bases and J by 3 bases, with 5 bases of the junction left unmatched. The CDR3 spells CASSLDVSGVTDTQYF. The CDR3 nucleotides are TGTGCCAGCAGCTTAGACGTTAGCGGGGTAACAGATACGCAGTATTTT.

This clone was recorded at least ten times. V and J are TRBV11-3 and TRBJ2-5; 9 bases map to TRBD2. The V gene end was trimmed by 3 bases and the J gene end by 1 base; junction bases not matched to a gene: 3. The CDR3 length is 15 residues. CDR1 is SGHNT and CDR2 is YENEEA in the germline V gene. The CDR3 loop is CASSFGGGAQETQYF. CDR3 bases: TGTGCCAGCAGCTTCGGCGGGGGGGCCCAAGAGACCCAGTACTTC.

The V gene is TRBV18, the J gene TRBJ1-1; a weak D match, TRBD1 (5 bases). V gave up 2 bases and J gave up 2 bases, with 9 bases separating them. The CDR3 is 14 residues long. CDR1 and CDR2 (germline): KGHSH, LQKENI. CDR3 residues: CASSPEDTNTEAFF. CDR3 nucleotide sequence: TGTGCCAGCTCACCAGAGGACACCAACACTGAAGCTTTCTTT.

The V gene is TRBV4-1, the J gene TRBJ2-2; no definite D call. Trimming left V 0 bases short and J 6 bases short, with 11 bases between. Germline loops: CDR1 MGHRA, CDR2 YSYEKL. The CDR3 runs to 15 residues. DNA of the CDR3: TGCGCCAGCAGCCAAGAAGACCACGCGGCCGGGGAGCTGTTTTTT. This gives the protein CASSQEDHAAGELFF.